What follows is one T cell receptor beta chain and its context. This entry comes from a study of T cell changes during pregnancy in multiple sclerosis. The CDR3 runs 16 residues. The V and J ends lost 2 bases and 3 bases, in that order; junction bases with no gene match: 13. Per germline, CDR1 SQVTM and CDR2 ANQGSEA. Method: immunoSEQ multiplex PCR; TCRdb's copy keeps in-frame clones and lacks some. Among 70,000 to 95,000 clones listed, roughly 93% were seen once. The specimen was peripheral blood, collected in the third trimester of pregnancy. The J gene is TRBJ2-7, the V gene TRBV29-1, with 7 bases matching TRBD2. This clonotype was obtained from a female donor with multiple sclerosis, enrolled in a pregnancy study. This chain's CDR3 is CSVERLSREHGYEQYF. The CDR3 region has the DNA TGCAGCGTTGAAAGACTCTCGCGGGAGCACGGCTACGAGCAGTACTTC.